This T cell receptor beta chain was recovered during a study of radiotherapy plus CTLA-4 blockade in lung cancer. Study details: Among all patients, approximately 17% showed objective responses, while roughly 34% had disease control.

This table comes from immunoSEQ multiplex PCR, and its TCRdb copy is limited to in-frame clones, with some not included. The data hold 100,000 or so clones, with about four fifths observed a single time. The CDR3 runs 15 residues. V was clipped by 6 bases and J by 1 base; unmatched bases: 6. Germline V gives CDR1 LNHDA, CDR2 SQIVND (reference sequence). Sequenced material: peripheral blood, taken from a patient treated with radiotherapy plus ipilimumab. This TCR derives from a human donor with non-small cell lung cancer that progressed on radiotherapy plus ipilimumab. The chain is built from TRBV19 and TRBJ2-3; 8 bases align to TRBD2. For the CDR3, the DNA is TGTGCCAGTAGAAAGGCGGGAGGAGGCACAGATACGCAGTATTTT. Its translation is CASRKAGGGTDTQYF.